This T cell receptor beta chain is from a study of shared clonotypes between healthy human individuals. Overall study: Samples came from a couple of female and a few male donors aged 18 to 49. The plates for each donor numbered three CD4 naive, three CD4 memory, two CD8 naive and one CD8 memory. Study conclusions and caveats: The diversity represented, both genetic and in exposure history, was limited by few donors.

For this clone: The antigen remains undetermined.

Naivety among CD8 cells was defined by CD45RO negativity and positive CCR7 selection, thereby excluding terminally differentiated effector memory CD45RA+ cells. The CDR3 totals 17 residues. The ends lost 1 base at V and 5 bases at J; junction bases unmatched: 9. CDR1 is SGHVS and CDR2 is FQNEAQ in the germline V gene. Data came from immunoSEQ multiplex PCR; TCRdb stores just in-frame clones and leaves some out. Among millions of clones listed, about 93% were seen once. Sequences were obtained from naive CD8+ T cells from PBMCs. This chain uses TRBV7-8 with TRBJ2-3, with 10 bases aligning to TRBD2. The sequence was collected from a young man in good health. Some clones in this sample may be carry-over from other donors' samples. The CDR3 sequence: CASSLEGLAGAVDTQYF. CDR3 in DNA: TGTGCCAGCAGCTTAGAAGGGCTAGCGGGAGCGGTAGATACGCAGTATTTT. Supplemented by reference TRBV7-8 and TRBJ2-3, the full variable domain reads GAGVSQSPRYKVAKRGQDVALRCDPISGHVSLFWYQQALGQGPEFLTYFQNEAQLDKSGLPSDRFFAERPEGSVSTLKIQRTQQEDSAVYLCASSLEGLAGAVDTQYFGPGTRLTVL.